A single sample is the source of the 3 T cell receptor beta chains below, sequenced in a study of T cell repertoires in cytomegalovirus infection. One entry per CDR3 protein, called by TCRdb with MiXCR from the reads. Of some 700,000 distinct CDR3 sequences listed, about 33% were seen once; the top ten hold 15% to 20%. No antigens are known for them. Sequencing was performed on cultured PBMCs, taken from culture after CMV antigen stimulation. The receptors were gathered from a human donor in good health (CMV status not recorded). Some clones in this sample may be carry-over from other donors' samples.

The chain has TRBV6-1 and TRBJ1-1; D unresolved. The CDR3 has 11 residues. Germline V gene sequence: CDR1 MNHNS, CDR2 SASEGT. The germline V and J ends were trimmed by 9 bases and 5 bases, with 10 bases remaining between them. The chain's CDR3 is CARDPGTEAFF. The DNA of the CDR3 is TGTGCCAGAGATCCAGGAACTGAAGCTTTCTTT.

This chain links TRBV20-1 with TRBJ2-1, with TRBD2 identical over 11 bases. Germline V gives CDR1 DFQATT, CDR2 SNEGSKA (reference sequence). V gave up 0 bases and J gave up 7 bases; unmatched junction bases: 5. The CDR3 extends over 15 amino acids. CDR3 sequence: CSARDGSSGGNEQFF. The DNA for the CDR3 is TGCAGTGCTAGAGATGGATCTAGCGGGGGGAATGAGCAGTTCTTC.

J is TRBJ2-3 and V is TRBV5-5; 8 nucleotides agree with TRBD2. This CDR3 region has 14 residues. Germline values: CDR1 SGHKS, CDR2 YYEKEE (reference sequence). V was pared by 3 bases and J by 5 bases, with 5 bases of the junction left unmatched. CDR3 in amino acids: CASSSGGAQDTQYF. The CDR3 DNA follows: TGTGCCAGCAGCTCCGGGGGGGCTCAAGATACGCAGTATTTT.